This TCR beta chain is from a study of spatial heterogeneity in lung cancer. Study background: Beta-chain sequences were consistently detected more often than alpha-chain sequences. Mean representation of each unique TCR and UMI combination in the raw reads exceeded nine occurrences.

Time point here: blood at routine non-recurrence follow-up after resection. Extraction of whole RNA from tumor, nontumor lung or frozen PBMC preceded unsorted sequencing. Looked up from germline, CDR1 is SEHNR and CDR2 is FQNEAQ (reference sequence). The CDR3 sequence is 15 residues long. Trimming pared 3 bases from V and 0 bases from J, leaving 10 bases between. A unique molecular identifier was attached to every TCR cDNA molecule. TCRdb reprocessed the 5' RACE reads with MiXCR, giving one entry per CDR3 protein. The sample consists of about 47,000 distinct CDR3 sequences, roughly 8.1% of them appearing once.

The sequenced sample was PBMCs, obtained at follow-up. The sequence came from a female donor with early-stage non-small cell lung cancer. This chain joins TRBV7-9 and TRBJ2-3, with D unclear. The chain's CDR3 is CASSFGRASTDTQYF. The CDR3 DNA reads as TGTGCCAGCAGCTTTGGAAGGGCTAGCACAGATACGCAGTATTTT.